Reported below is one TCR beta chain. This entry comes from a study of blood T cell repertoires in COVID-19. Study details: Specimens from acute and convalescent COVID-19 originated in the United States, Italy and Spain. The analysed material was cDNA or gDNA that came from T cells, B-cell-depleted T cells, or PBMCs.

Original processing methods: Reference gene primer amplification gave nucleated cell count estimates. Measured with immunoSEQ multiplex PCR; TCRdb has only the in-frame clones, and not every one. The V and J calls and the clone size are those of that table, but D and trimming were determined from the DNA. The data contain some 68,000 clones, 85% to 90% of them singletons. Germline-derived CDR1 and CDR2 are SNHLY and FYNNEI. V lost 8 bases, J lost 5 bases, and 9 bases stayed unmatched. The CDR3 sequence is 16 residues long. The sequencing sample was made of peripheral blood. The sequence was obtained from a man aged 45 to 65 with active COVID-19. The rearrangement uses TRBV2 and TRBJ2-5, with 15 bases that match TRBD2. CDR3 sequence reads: CASHRGLAGGSETQYF. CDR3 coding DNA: TGTGCCAGCCACCGGGGACTAGCGGGGGGATCTGAGACCCAGTACTTC.